This entry lists 15 T cell receptor beta chains sequenced from one sample in a study of shared clonotypes between healthy human individuals. The repertoire was sequenced with immunoSEQ multiplex PCR; TCRdb's copy has only in-frame clones and lacks some. In the table there are about 2.4 million clones, 93% of which are singletons. The source material was naive CD4+ T cells from PBMCs. Subset indicated: CD45RA+ positively selected. The receptors were gathered from a man aged 18-30 years in good health. Some clones in this sample may be carry-over from other donors' samples.

The chain recombines TRBV4-2 with TRBJ2-1; D is unresolved. The germline V gene has CDR1 LGHNA and CDR2 YNFKEQ. CDR3 length equals 14 residues. Trimming took 0 bases from V and 8 from J, leaving 11 bases between them. As DNA, the CDR3 is TGTGCCAGCAGCCAAGATAAGCCAGTGGATGAGCAGTTCTTC. Translating gives CASSQDKPVDEQFF.

The sample holds one count of this clone. Other DNA sequences of this sample code for an identical CDR3. The chain carries TRBV27 and TRBJ2-3, with 13 bases that match TRBD2. The CDR3 is 15 residues long. CDR1 is MNHEY and CDR2 is SMNVEV in the germline V gene (reference sequence). Trimming at V came to 6 bases and at J to 3 bases, leaving 3 bases not matched to a gene. The CDR3 sequence: CASRGLAGSTDTQYF. The DNA for the CDR3 is TGTGCCAGCAGGGGACTAGCGGGGTCTACAGATACGCAGTATTTT.

The chain uses TRBV7-3 and TRBJ2-5; 7 bases are shared with TRBD2. The CDR3 runs 15 residues. Unmatched junction bases numbered 8, after V lost 5 bases and J lost 2 bases. Germline CDR1 and CDR2: SGHTA and FQGTGA. The CDR3 protein is CASSVLSGPQETQYF. The CDR3 DNA reads TGTGCCAGCAGCGTCCTTAGCGGGCCTCAAGAGACCCAGTACTTC.

Only a few counts were recorded for this clone. J is TRBJ1-1 and V is TRBV5-1, with unresolved D. Per germline, CDR1 SGHRS and CDR2 YFSETQ. V was pared by 1 base and J by 0 bases, with 13 bases between. The CDR3 has 16 residues. CDR3 DNA: TGCGCCAGCAGCTTGTCCGGGCGAAACATGAACACTGAAGCTTTCTTT. Amino acid sequence: CASSLSGRNMNTEAFF.

The rearrangement joins TRBV6-5 to TRBJ1-2; TRBD1 agrees at 9 bases. J was trimmed by 1 base and V by 6 bases; bases with no gene match: 3. This CDR3 comprises 14 residues. The germline CDR1 and CDR2 sequences are MNHEY and SVGAGI. CDR3 loop: CASSQGQGNYGYTF. CDR3 sequence (DNA): TGTGCCAGCAGCCAGGGACAGGGTAACTATGGCTACACCTTC.

The gene calls are TRBV5-1 and TRBJ1-4; D might be TRBD1 (6 bases). The CDR3 contains 15 residues. Trimming left V 4 bases short and J 8 bases short, with 18 bases between. Germline loops: CDR1 SGHRS, CDR2 YFSETQ. The CDR3 loop is CASSLSQGIGEKLFF. CDR3 bases: TGCGCCAGCAGCCTATCTCAGGGGATAGGCGAAAAACTGTTTTTT. Full variable domain (rest looked up from reference TRBV5-1 and TRBJ1-4): KAGVTQTPRYLIKTRGQQVTLSCSPISGHRSVSWYQQTPGQGLQFLFEYFSETQRNKGNFPGRFSGRQFSNSRSEMNVSTLELGDSALYLCASSLSQGIGEKLFFGSGTQLSVL.

The chain employs TRBV27 and TRBJ1-5; TRBD1 matches 7 bases. The CDR3 extends over 14 amino acids. V lost 4 bases and J lost 7; bases outside the gene matches: 7. Germline V gives CDR1 MNHEY, CDR2 SMNVEV (reference sequence). DNA of the CDR3: TGTGCCAGCAGTTCAGGGGGGGTGGGACAGCCCCAGCATTTT. Its protein product is CASSSGGVGQPQHF.

The rearrangement uses TRBV28 and TRBJ2-5, with TRBD2 matching over 8 bases. Germline loops: CDR1 MDHEN, CDR2 SYDVKM. V lost 5 bases to trimming and J lost 3 bases; unmatched junction nucleotides: 5. This CDR3 is 14 amino acids long. The CDR3 nucleotides are TGTGCCAGCAGTATAGCGGGACCAGAAGAGACCCAGTACTTC. It translates to CASSIAGPEETQYF.

This chain connects TRBV18 to TRBJ1-5; D is ambiguous. This CDR3 is 15 amino acids long. The germline V and J ends were trimmed by 2 bases and 2 bases, with 10 bases remaining between them. The germline CDR1 and CDR2 sequences are KGHSH and LQKENI. The DNA of the CDR3 is TGTGCCAGCTCACCAGGGTCTTTAGGCAATCAGCCCCAGCATTTT. Protein product: CASSPGSLGNQPQHF.

The chain combines TRBV7-2 with TRBJ2-5, with 9 nucleotides matching TRBD2. The CDR3 covers 17 residues. Germline CDR1 SGHTA, CDR2 FQGNSA. The ends lost 5 bases at V and 0 bases at J; junction bases unmatched: 10. In nucleotides, the CDR3 is TGTGCCAGCAGCCTAGGTCTGACTAGCGGTTACCAAGAGACCCAGTACTTC. Encoded protein: CASSLGLTSGYQETQYF.

The rearrangement joins TRBV21-1 to TRBJ1-1. TRBV21-1 is flagged as a pseudogene. The CDR3 loop spans 12 amino acids. The CDR3 loop reads CASAWMNTEAFF. For the CDR3, the DNA is TGTGCCAGCGCATGGATGAACACTGAAGCTTTCTTT.

The rearrangement uses TRBV28 and TRBJ1-2; 7 nucleotides agree with TRBD1. The length of the CDR3 is 15 residues. Germline V lookup: CDR1 MDHEN, CDR2 SYDVKM. V trimming: 5 bases; J trimming: 3 bases; junction bases outside the gene matches: 9. The CDR3 protein is CASSPTGTVYYGYTF. CDR3 DNA: TGTGCCAGCAGTCCAACCGGGACAGTGTACTATGGCTACACCTTC.

The DNA for the CDR3 is TGTGCCAGCAGCGTCACTAGGTCTCCTTACGAGCAGTACTTC. This translates into CASSVTRSPYEQYF. The chain has TRBV7-9 and TRBJ2-7, with D possibly TRBD2 on 5 matching bases. V gave up 5 bases and J gave up 4 bases, with 15 bases separating them. The CDR3 consists of 14 residues. The V gene's germline CDR1 is SEHNR and CDR2 FQNEAQ (reference sequence).

The rearrangement uses TRBV6-5 and TRBJ2-7, with D possibly TRBD1 on 6 matching bases. V was trimmed by 2 bases and J by 7 bases, leaving 18 bases between them. This CDR3 region has 15 residues. The germline CDR1 and CDR2 sequences are MNHEY and SVGAGI. The CDR3 DNA sequence: TGTGCCAGCAGTTACCAACAGGGTCAGGGGCGTGAGCAGTACTTC. It specifies CASSYQQGQGREQYF.

The gene calls are TRBV9 and TRBJ2-7; D may be TRBD2 (5 bases). The CDR3 runs 12 residues. Germline CDR1 is SGDLS and CDR2 is YYNGEE. V lost 2 bases and J 5 bases, leaving 8 bases between the germline ends. The CDR3 sequence: CASSVDFNEQYF. The CDR3 coding sequence is TGTGCCAGCAGCGTGGACTTCAACGAGCAGTACTTC. The full variable domain, in which reference TRBV9 and TRBJ2-7 provide the parts outside the CDR3, is DSGVTQTPKHLITATGQRVTLRCSPRSGDLSVYWYQQSLDQGLQFLIQYYNGEERAKGNILERFSAQQFPDLHSELNLSSLELGDSALYFCASSVDFNEQYFGPGTRLTVT.